Listed below are T cell receptor beta chains from one sample, sequenced in a study of radiotherapy plus CTLA-4 blockade in lung cancer. The table came from immunoSEQ multiplex PCR; TCRdb's copy has only in-frame clones and leaves some out. The table lists 100,000 or so clones, roughly 85% of them singletons. Sequencing used peripheral blood, obtained from a patient treated with radiotherapy plus ipilimumab. These receptors were taken from a human donor with non-small cell lung cancer that progressed on radiotherapy plus ipilimumab. Both conserved end residues are part of each CDR3. The D gene is left open where the match is weak. Clone size, where shown, is once, few, many, or a class for clones that have expanded.

>-|TRBJ2-2|-|TRBV25-1
TGTGCCAGCAGTTTCCAGGGAAAAACCGGGGAGCTGTTTTTT
CASSFQGKTGELFF
>TRBD2|TRBJ2-1|-|TRBV11-2
TGTGCCAGCAGCTTGGGAGGGACTAGTCTTCATGAGCAGTTCTTC
CASSLGGTSLHEQFF
>-|TRBJ1-3|once|TRBV27
TGTGCCAGCAGTTTATCGATCCAGACAGTCTCTGGAAACACCATATATTTT
CASSLSIQTVSGNTIYF
>-|TRBJ2-2|-|TRBV15
TGTGCCACCAGCAGAGATCCCCGCAAGGGGGGTATCACCGGGGAGCTGTTTTTT
CATSRDPRKGGITGELFF
>-|TRBJ1-3|-|TRBV7-2
TGTGCCAGCAGCTTAGCGCTCTCAGGGTCAGGAAACACCATATATTTT
CASSLALSGSGNTIYF
>TRBD2|TRBJ2-1|-|TRBV25-1
TGTGCCTGCGCTAGTAGCGGGAGCGATGAGCAGTTCTTC
CACASSGSDEQFF
>TRBD1|TRBJ1-4|-|TRBV27
TGTGCCAGCAGTTTTTCAGCGAACAGGGGGACTAATGAAAAACTGTTTTTT
CASSFSANRGTNEKLFF
>TRBD2|TRBJ2-1|-|TRBV2
TGTGCCAGCAGCTCTAGCGGGAGGGCCTACAATGAGCAGTTCTTC
CASSSSGRAYNEQFF
>TRBD1|TRBJ1-4|-|TRBV5-4
TGTGCCAGCAGCTTGCTGACAGGGGGCGTTGAAAAACTGTTTTTT
CASSLLTGGVEKLFF
>-|TRBJ2-5|-|TRBV4-1
TGCGCCAGCAGCCAAATGGGGGGCCGCGGCCAGTACTTC
CASSQMGGRGQYF
>TRBD2|TRBJ2-1|-|TRBV11-2
TGTGCCAGCAGCCTACAACTAGCGGGAGGGTACAATGAGCAGTTCTTC
CASSLQLAGGYNEQFF
>-|TRBJ2-5|-|TRBV6-5
TGTGCCAGCAGTTACGGGGGTGGGACCCAGTACTTC
CASSYGGGTQYF
>-|TRBJ1-1|few|TRBV19
TGTGCCAGTAGGGGGCAGGGGCTGAACACTGAAGCTTTCTTT
CASRGQGLNTEAFF
>-|TRBJ2-5|-|TRBV6-1
TGTGCCAGCAGTGGGTACGGGGTGGGGATTGTGGAGACCCAGTACTTC
CASSGYGVGIVETQYF
>TRBD2|TRBJ2-7|-|TRBV6-1
TGTGCCAGCAGTGTAAGACTAGCGGAATCATACGAGCAGTACTTC
CASSVRLAESYEQYF
>TRBD2|TRBJ2-1|-|TRBV7-9
TGTGCCAGCAGCTTCGCACCGGGACTAGCGGGCGGTGAGCAGTTCTTC
CASSFAPGLAGGEQFF
>TRBD2|TRBJ2-5|few|TRBV9
TGTGCCAGCAGCGTAGATTCGGTAGCGGGAGTGCCCCAGTACTTC
CASSVDSVAGVPQYF
>TRBD2|TRBJ2-1|few|TRBV6-4
TGTGCCAGCAGTGCGGGACTAGCAGCAAATGAGCAGTTCTTC
CASSAGLAANEQFF
>-|TRBJ1-4|-|TRBV5-1
TGCGCCAGCAGCCCCTCGCAGGGGTTTAATGAAAAACTGTTTTTT
CASSPSQGFNEKLFF
>-|TRBJ1-2|-|TRBV7-2
TGTGCCAGCAGCCCGACGGGGAAGTATGGCTACACCTTC
CASSPTGKYGYTF
>-|TRBJ1-2|-|TRBV18
TGTGCCAGCTCACCAAGAAGGGGCGGTGGCTACACCTTC
CASSPRRGGGYTF
>TRBD2|TRBJ2-2|-|TRBV7-8
TGTGCCAGCAGCTGGGGACTAGCGGGAGGGCTAATCTACACGGGGGAGCTGTTTTTT
CASSWGLAGGLIYTGELFF
>TRBD1|TRBJ1-2|-|TRBV5-1
TGCGCCAGCAGGGCCGGACAGGGGGCTAACTATGGCTACACCTTC
CASRAGQGANYGYTF
>TRBD1|TRBJ2-3|-|TRBV4-1
TGCGCCAGCAGCCAAGGACAGGGGGTCTTTACAGATACGCAGTATTTT
CASSQGQGVFTDTQYF
>-|TRBJ1-2|few|TRBV6-5
TGTGCCAGCAGCGCCTCTCGGACCGGGGGCAGGGGCTACACCTTC
CASSASRTGGRGYTF
>TRBD2|TRBJ2-1|-|TRBV28
TGTGCCAGCAGTCCTGGACTAGCGCGGAATGAGCAGTTCTTC
CASSPGLARNEQFF
>-|TRBJ2-3|-|TRBV7-3
TGTGCCAGCAGCTTAAACAGGGAAGCGGATACGCAGTATTTT
CASSLNREADTQYF
>-|TRBJ2-1|-|TRBV6-1
TGTGCCAGCAGTGAGCGGGGAGGATACAATGAGCAGTTCTTC
CASSERGGYNEQFF
>TRBD2|TRBJ2-1|-|TRBV10-3
TGTGCCATCAGAAACAGCGGGGGCCACAATGAGCAGTTCTTC
CAIRNSGGHNEQFF
>-|TRBJ1-5|-|TRBV28
TGTGCCAGCAGTTTAGTGTTGCAGCCCCAGCATTTT
CASSLVLQPQHF
>-|TRBJ1-1|-|TRBV2
TGTGCCAGCAGTGCTTACACTGAAGCTTTCTTT
CASSAYTEAFF
>TRBD2|TRBJ2-3|-|TRBV7-9
TGTGCCAGCAGCTTAACCGGGACTAGGGTATCTAGCACAGATACGCAGTATTTT
CASSLTGTRVSSTDTQYF
>-|TRBJ1-3|-|TRBV13
TGTGCCAGCAGCAGACAGTTCTCTGGAAACACCATATATTTT
CASSRQFSGNTIYF
>TRBD1|TRBJ2-1|-|TRBV10-3
TGTGCCTCCCGCGACAGGGTGCTCGACAATGAGCAGTTCTTC
CASRDRVLDNEQFF
>-|TRBJ1-3|-|TRBV5-1
TGCGCCAGCAGCTCCGGGACACCTGTCTCTGGAAACACCATATATTTT
CASSSGTPVSGNTIYF
>TRBD1|TRBJ1-5|-|TRBV6-1
TGTGCCAGCAGTGTACAGGGGGCGCTTAGCAATCAGCCCCAGCATTTT
CASSVQGALSNQPQHF
>TRBD1|TRBJ1-5|-|TRBV28
TGTGCCAGCATATCGGGGACAGGGGGCAATCAGCCCCAGCATTTT
CASISGTGGNQPQHF
>TRBD1|TRBJ1-1|-|TRBV6-6
TGTGCCAGCAGTGGTACCGGGACAGGGCCCACTGAAGCTTTCTTT
CASSGTGTGPTEAFF
>TRBD2|TRBJ2-7|-|TRBV12-5
TGTGCTAGTGGTTTTAGGACTAGCGGCAACGCCTACGAGCAGTACTTC
CASGFRTSGNAYEQYF
>-|TRBJ2-7|-|TRBV13
TGTGCCAGCAGCTTTTCCGGGTCCTCCTACGAGCAGTACTTC
CASSFSGSSYEQYF
>-|TRBJ2-7|-|TRBV28
TGTGCCAGCAGTGACTTCCCCGTACGGGGGATGGGGGAGCAGTACTTC
CASSDFPVRGMGEQYF
>TRBD1|TRBJ2-1|-|TRBV5-1
TGCGCCAGCAGCCGAAGGGAACAGGGGGATGAGCAGTTCTTC
CASSRREQGDEQFF